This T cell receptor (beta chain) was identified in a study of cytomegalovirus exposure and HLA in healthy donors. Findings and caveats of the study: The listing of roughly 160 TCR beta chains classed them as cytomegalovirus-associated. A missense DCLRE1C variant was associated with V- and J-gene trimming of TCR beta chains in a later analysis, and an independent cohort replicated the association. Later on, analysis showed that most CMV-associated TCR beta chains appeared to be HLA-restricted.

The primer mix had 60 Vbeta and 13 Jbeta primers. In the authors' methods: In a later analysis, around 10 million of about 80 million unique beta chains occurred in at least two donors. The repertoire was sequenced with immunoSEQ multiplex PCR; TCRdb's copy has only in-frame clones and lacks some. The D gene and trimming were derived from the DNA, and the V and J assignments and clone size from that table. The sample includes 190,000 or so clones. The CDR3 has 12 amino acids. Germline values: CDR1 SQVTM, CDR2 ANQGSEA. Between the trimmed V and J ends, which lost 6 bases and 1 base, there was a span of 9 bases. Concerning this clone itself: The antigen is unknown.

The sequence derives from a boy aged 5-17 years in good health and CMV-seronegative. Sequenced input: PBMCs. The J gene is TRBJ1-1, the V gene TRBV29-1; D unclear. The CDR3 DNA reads TGCAGCGTCCTCACCGGGAACACTGAAGCTTTCTTT. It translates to CSVLTGNTEAFF.